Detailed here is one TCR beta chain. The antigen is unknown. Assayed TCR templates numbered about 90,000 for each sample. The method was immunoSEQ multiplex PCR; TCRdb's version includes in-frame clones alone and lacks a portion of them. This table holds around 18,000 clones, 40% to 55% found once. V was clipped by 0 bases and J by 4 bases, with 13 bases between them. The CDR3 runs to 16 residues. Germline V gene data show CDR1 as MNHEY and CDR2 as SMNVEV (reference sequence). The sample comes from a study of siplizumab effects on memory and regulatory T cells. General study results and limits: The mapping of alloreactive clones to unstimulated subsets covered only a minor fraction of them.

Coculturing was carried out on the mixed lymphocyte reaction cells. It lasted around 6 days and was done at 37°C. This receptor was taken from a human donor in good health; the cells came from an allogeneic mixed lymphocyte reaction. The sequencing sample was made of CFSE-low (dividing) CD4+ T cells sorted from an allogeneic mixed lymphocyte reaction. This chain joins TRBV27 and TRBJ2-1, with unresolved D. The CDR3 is CASSLSVRVAYNEQFF. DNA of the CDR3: TGTGCCAGCAGTTTATCGGTCAGAGTGGCGTACAATGAGCAGTTCTTC.